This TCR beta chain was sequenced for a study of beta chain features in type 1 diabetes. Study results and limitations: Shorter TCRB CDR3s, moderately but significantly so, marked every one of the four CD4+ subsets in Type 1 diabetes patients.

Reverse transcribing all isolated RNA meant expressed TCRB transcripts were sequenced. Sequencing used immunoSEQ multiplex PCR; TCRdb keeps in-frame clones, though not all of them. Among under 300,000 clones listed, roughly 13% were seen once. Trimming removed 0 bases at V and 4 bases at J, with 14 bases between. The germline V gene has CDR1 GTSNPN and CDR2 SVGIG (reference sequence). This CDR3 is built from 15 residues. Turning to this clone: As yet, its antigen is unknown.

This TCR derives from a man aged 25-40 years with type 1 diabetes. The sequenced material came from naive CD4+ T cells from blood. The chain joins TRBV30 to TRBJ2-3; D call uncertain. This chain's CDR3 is CAWSVVGGGPDTQYF. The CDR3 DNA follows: TGTGCCTGGAGTGTAGTAGGTGGCGGCCCAGATACGCAGTATTTT.